This TCR beta chain was found in a study of blood T cell repertoires in COVID-19. Across the whole study: In each case, the material was cDNA or gDNA derived from T cells, B-cell-depleted T cells, or PBMCs.

In the authors' methods: For nucleated cells, counts were estimated from reference gene primer amplification. Only in-frame clones appear in the TCRdb table, and some are missing; sequencing was by immunoSEQ multiplex PCR. The V and J calls and clone size are taken from that table; D and trimming were inferred from the DNA. The sample lists 170,000 or so clones; about 86% were seen once. CDR3 length equals 15 residues. CDR1 and CDR2 (germline): MNHEY, SVGAGI. The ends were cut back, 2 bases at V and 0 bases at J, with 8 bases in the middle. This chain uses TRBV6-5 with TRBJ1-3; D uncertain. This receptor was taken from a man aged 50-60 years with active or convalescent COVID-19. The sequenced sample consisted of peripheral blood. The CDR3 loop is CASSYDSSSGNTIYF. CDR3 DNA sequence: TGTGCCAGCAGTTACGATAGTAGCTCTGGAAACACCATATATTTT.